This T cell receptor (beta chain) was sequenced during a study of OX40 agonist ivuxolimab in advanced cancers. As for the study in general: Patients took ivuxolimab, an agonistic anti-OX40 (CD134) antibody. The study, taken as a whole, reports: At doses 0.1 to 3.0 mg/kg, CD4+ and CD8+ clones expanded. Nonresponders, in some cases, also had low normalized T-cell clonal expansion.

The germline V gene has CDR1 MDHEN and CDR2 SYDVKM. The CDR3 runs 15 residues. V was clipped by 3 bases and J by 6 bases; unmatched bases: 10. This clone has only one observation. Its cognate antigen is unknown. TCRdb's copy holds only in-frame clones and misses some; the assay was immunoSEQ multiplex PCR. The sample lists 95,000 to 150,000 clones, just over 90% occurring once. The V and J genes are TRBV28 and TRBJ1-1; 7 nucleotides match TRBD1. The sequence came from an adult with an advanced solid tumor such as melanoma, head and neck, liver or kidney cancer. Specimen: CD4+ or CD8+ T cells sorted from blood, collected in a trial of the OX40 agonist ivuxolimab. In nucleotides, the CDR3 is TGTGCCAGCAGTTTCGATGACAGGGAATTACCTGAAGCTTTCTTT. Translated: CASSFDDRELPEAFF.